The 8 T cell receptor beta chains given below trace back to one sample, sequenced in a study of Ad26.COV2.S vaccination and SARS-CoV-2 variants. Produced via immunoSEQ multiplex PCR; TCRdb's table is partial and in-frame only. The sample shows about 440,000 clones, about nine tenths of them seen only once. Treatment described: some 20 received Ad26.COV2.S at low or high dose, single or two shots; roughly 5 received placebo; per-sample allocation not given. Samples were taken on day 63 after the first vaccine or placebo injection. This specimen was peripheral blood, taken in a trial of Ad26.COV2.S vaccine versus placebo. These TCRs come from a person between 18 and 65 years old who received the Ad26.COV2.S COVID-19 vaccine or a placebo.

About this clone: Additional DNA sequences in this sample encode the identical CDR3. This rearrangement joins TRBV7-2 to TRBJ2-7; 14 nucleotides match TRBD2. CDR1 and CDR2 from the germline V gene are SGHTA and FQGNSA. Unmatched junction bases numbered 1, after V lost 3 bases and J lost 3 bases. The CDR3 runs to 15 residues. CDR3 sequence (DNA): TGTGCCAGCAGCTTGGGACTAGCGGGAGTCTACGAGCAGTACTTC. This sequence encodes CASSLGLAGVYEQYF.

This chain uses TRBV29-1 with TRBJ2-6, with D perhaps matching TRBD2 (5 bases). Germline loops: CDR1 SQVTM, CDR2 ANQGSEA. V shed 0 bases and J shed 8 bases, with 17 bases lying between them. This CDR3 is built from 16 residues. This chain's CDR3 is CSVEDRGNQGTNVLTF. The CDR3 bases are TGCAGCGTTGAAGATCGGGGAAATCAAGGGACCAACGTCCTGACTTTC.

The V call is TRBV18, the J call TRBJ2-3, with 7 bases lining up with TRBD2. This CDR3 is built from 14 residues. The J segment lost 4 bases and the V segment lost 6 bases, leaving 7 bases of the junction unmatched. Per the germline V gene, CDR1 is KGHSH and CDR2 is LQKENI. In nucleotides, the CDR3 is TGTGCCAGCTCCCGCAAGCGGGGATCAGATACGCAGTATTTT. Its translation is CASSRKRGSDTQYF.

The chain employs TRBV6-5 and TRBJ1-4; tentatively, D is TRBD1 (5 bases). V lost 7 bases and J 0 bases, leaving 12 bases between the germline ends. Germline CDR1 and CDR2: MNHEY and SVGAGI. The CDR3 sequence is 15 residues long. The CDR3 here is CASTDGTPTNEKLFF. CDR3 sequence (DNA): TGTGCCAGCACCGATGGGACTCCAACTAATGAAAAACTGTTTTTT.

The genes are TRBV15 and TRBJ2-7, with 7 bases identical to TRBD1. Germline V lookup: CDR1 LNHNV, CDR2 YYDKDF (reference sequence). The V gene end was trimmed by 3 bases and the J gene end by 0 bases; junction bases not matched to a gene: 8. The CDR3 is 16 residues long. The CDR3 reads CATSSQEGAHSYEQYF. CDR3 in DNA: TGTGCCACCAGCAGTCAAGAGGGGGCCCACTCCTACGAGCAGTACTTC. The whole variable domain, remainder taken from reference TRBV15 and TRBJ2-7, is DAMVIQNPRYQVTQFGKPVTLSCSQTLNHNVMYWYQQKSSQAPKLLFHYYDKDFNNEADTPDNFQSRRPNTSFCFLDIRSPGLGDTAMYLCATSSQEGAHSYEQYFGPGTRLTVT.

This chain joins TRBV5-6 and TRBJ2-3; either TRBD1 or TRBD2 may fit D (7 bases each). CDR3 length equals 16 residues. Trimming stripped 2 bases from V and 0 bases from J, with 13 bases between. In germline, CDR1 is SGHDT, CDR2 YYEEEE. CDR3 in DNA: TGTGCCAGCAGCTTATACAGGGGACTAAGCACAGATACGCAGTATTTT. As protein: CASSLYRGLSTDTQYF.

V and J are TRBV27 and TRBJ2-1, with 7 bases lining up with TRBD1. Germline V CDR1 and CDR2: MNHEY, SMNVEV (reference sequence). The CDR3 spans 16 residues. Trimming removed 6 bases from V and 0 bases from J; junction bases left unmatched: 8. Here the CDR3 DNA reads TGTGCCAGCAGCCCCCGACAGGGCAGCTCCTACAATGAGCAGTTCTTC. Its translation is CASSPRQGSSYNEQFF.

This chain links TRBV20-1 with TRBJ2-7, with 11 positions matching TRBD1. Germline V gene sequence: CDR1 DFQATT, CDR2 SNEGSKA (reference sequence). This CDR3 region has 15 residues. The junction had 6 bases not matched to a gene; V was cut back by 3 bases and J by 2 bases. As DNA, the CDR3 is TGCAGTGCTAGTGATCCGGGACAGGGGGCCTACGAGCAGTACTTC. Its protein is CSASDPGQGAYEQYF.